The 27 T cell receptor beta chains given below trace back to one sample, sequenced in a study of somatic mutations in cytotoxic T cells in rheumatoid arthritis. Repertoires were generated with immunoSEQ multiplex PCR, while TCRdb's copy carries only in-frame clones and drops some. In the table there are approximately 13,000 clones, less than 85% of which are singletons. The sample taken for sequencing was CD8+ T cells sorted from blood. The receptors come from a woman in her thirties or forties in good health.

The chain recombines TRBV19 with TRBJ1-5, with D possibly TRBD1 on 6 matching bases. The ends were cut back, 5 bases at V and 2 bases at J, with 10 bases in the middle. The germline CDR1 and CDR2 sequences are LNHDA and SQIVND (reference sequence). The CDR3 contains 14 residues. For the CDR3, the DNA is TGTGCCAGTAGTTGGTCAGGGGGCAATCAGCCCCAGCATTTT. Translating gives CASSWSGGNQPQHF. Variable domain in full (rest from reference TRBV19 and TRBJ1-5): DGGITQSPKYLFRKEGQNVTLSCEQNLNHDAMYWYRQDPGQGLRLIYYSQIVNDFQKGDIAEGYSVSREKKESFPLTVTSAQKNPTAFYLCASSWSGGNQPQHFGDGTRLSIL.

The gene calls are TRBV5-4 and TRBJ2-4; D is uncertain. CDR1 and CDR2 from the germline V gene are SGHNT and YYREEE (reference sequence). Between the trimmed V and J ends, which lost 1 base and 7 bases, there was a span of 3 bases. CDR3 size: 11 residues. The CDR3 region is CASSLYNIQYF. Here the CDR3 DNA reads TGTGCCAGCAGCTTGTATAACATTCAGTACTTC.

The V call is TRBV30, the J call TRBJ2-5; D perhaps matches TRBD2 (6 bases). Trimming removed 0 bases at V and 4 bases at J, with 12 bases between. The CDR3 consists of 14 residues. Germline V CDR1 and CDR2: GTSNPN, SVGIG (reference sequence). CDR3 protein: CAWSVVGGAETQYF. The CDR3 region has the DNA TGTGCCTGGAGTGTTGTGGGAGGAGCAGAGACCCAGTACTTC.

The CDR3 nucleotides are TGTGCCAGCAGTTTATCTTGGGCAGATACGCAGTATTTT. Translating it yields CASSLSWADTQYF. V is TRBV27 and J is TRBJ2-3, with D unclear. Per germline, CDR1 MNHEY and CDR2 SMNVEV (reference sequence). V was cut by 0 bases and J by 4 bases, with 5 bases left in between. The CDR3 is 13 amino acids.

The chain has TRBV5-1 and TRBJ2-3; 9 nucleotides agree with TRBD2. The CDR3 runs 17 residues. CDR1 and CDR2 (germline): SGHRS, YFSETQ. V was clipped by 0 bases and J by 3 bases; unmatched bases: 8. CDR3 amino acids: CASSLDWVAGETDTQYF. CDR3 coding DNA: TGCGCCAGCAGCTTGGATTGGGTAGCGGGAGAAACAGATACGCAGTATTTT.

This clone came up once. The chain links TRBV7-9 to TRBJ2-1; no firm D call. CDR3 length: 11 residues. Germline V gives CDR1 SEHNR, CDR2 FQNEAQ (reference sequence). Trimming took off 3 bases at V and 7 bases at J, with 4 bases between the two ends. The CDR3 DNA reads TGTGCCAGCAGCTTCGGGAATGAGCAGTTCTTC. This codes for CASSFGNEQFF. The full variable domain, its missing parts supplied by reference TRBV7-9 and TRBJ2-1, is DTGVSQNPRHKITKRGQNVTFRCDPISEHNRLYWYRQTLGQGPEFLTYFQNEAQLEKSRLLSDRFSAERPKGSFSTLEIQRTEQGDSAMYLCASSFGNEQFFGPGTRLTVL.

The chain has TRBV28 and TRBJ2-3; D perhaps matches TRBD1 (6 bases). CDR3 length: 14 residues. V was shortened by 5 bases and J by 2 bases, with 11 bases between the two germline ends. Germline-derived CDR1 and CDR2 are MDHEN and SYDVKM. The CDR3 is CASSPRTATDTQYF. The CDR3 nucleotides are TGTGCCAGCAGTCCAAGGACAGCCACAGATACGCAGTATTTT.

This clone was counted only a few times. The chain combines TRBV7-9 with TRBJ2-1, with 10 nucleotides matching TRBD1. The CDR3 runs 16 residues. V lost 1 base and J lost 8; bases outside the gene matches: 8. CDR1 is SEHNR and CDR2 is FQNEAQ in the germline V gene (reference sequence). The CDR3 DNA is TGTGCCAGCAGCTTAGAACCGGGACAGGGGAGGGATGAGCAGTTCTTC. Encoded protein: CASSLEPGQGRDEQFF.

The chain carries TRBV9 and TRBJ1-2; 8 bases are a match to TRBD1. Germline CDR1 SGDLS, CDR2 YYNGEE. The CDR3 covers 16 residues. V lost 0 bases, J lost 5 bases, and 9 bases stayed unmatched. As DNA, the CDR3 is TGTGCCAGCAGCGTAGATCCAGGGGGCGAAGCTTATGGCTACACCTTC. Amino acid sequence: CASSVDPGGEAYGYTF.

V is TRBV4-2 and J is TRBJ1-4; D remains ambiguous. Looked up from germline, CDR1 is LGHNA and CDR2 is YNFKEQ. Trimming left V 3 bases short and J 5 bases short, with 19 bases between. The CDR3 consists of 17 residues. CDR3 in amino acids: CASSHGPIASRNEKLFF. DNA for the CDR3: TGTGCCAGCAGCCACGGACCTATAGCCTCGAGGAATGAAAAACTGTTTTTT.

The chain joins TRBV9 to TRBJ2-7; D is perhaps TRBD1 or TRBD2 (5 bases each). This CDR3 contains 18 residues. Germline values: CDR1 SGDLS, CDR2 YYNGEE. V lost 3 bases to trimming and J lost 2 bases, with 24 bases between them. The CDR3 here is CASSAQRDGDPLTYEQYF. CDR3 nucleotide sequence: TGTGCCAGCAGCGCCCAACGGGACGGGGATCCCCTTACCTACGAGCAGTACTTC.

The chain combines TRBV28 with TRBJ1-5; D gene uncertain. Trimming took 5 bases from V and 3 from J, leaving 2 bases between them. The CDR3 runs 11 residues. Germline CDR1 MDHEN, CDR2 SYDVKM. CDR3 DNA: TGTGCCAGCAGTGACAATCAGCCCCAGCATTTT. Translating it yields CASSDNQPQHF. Filled out from reference TRBV28 and TRBJ1-5, the complete variable domain reads DVKVTQSSRYLVKRTGEKVFLECVQDMDHENMFWYRQDPGLGLRLIYFSYDVKMKEKGDIPEGYSVSREKKERFSLILESASTNQTSMYLCASSDNQPQHFGDGTRLSIL.

V usage is TRBV4-1 and J usage is TRBJ1-5; D is perhaps TRBD1 (6 bases). The CDR3 is made up of 15 amino acids. Germline CDR1 reads MGHRA; CDR2 reads YSYEKL. Trimming stripped 1 base from V and 6 bases from J, with 13 bases between. For the CDR3, the DNA is TGCGCCAGCAGCCAAGTTTCACAGGGTAGTCAGCCCCAGCATTTT. Encoded protein: CASSQVSQGSQPQHF.

The CDR3, as DNA: TGTGCCAGCAGTCACCCCCCGCAACTTAGCAATCAGCCCCAGCATTTT. Amino acids: CASSHPPQLSNQPQHF. This sequence joins TRBV21-1 and TRBJ1-5. TRBV21-1 is recorded as a pseudogene. This CDR3 is built from 16 residues.

V usage is TRBV28 and J usage is TRBJ2-1; 9 bases match TRBD2. The J segment lost 3 bases and the V segment lost 8 bases, leaving 11 bases of the junction unmatched. The CDR3 has 16 residues. Germline CDR1 reads MDHEN; CDR2 reads SYDVKM. This chain's CDR3 is CASLGLLSGSYNEQFF. CDR3 nucleotides: TGTGCCAGCTTAGGGCTACTTAGCGGGAGCTACAATGAGCAGTTCTTC.

The chain couples TRBV6-1 to TRBJ1-1; no firm D call. Trimming took 6 bases from V and 7 from J, leaving 21 bases between them. Germline V gives CDR1 MNHNS, CDR2 SASEGT. The CDR3 spans 15 residues. As DNA, the CDR3 is TGTGCCAGCAGCGATCGGGCCACCCCGAGCCTTGAAGCTTTCTTT. This codes for CASSDRATPSLEAFF.

CDR3: CATSRLMDSEQETQYF. The CDR3 DNA is TGTGCCACCAGCAGACTCATGGACAGCGAACAAGAGACCCAGTACTTC. The chain joins TRBV15 to TRBJ2-5, with D maybe TRBD1 (6 bases). Germline CDR1 LNHNV, CDR2 YYDKDF (reference sequence). Trimming took 2 bases from V and 2 from J, leaving 15 bases between them. This CDR3 has 16 amino acids.

There are a few counts of this clone. This rearrangement joins TRBV29-1 to TRBJ1-2; TRBD1 matches at 9 bases. This CDR3 has 14 amino acids. Germline V gene lookup returns CDR1 SQVTM and CDR2 ANQGSEA. The V and J ends lost 5 bases and 4 bases, in that order; junction bases with no gene match: 8. CDR3 DNA sequence: TGCAGCGTTTCTACAGGGGGCGCGGCCTATGGCTACACCTTC. It yields the protein CSVSTGGAAYGYTF. Full variable domain (remainder filled in from reference TRBV29-1 and TRBJ1-2): SAVISQKPSRDICQRGTSLTIQCQVDSQVTMMFWYRQQPGQSLTLIATANQGSEATYESGFVIDKFPISRPNLTFSTLTVSNMSPEDSSIYLCSVSTGGAAYGYTFGSGTRLTVV.

The V call is TRBV5-1, the J call TRBJ1-4; tentatively, D is TRBD1 (5 bases). The germline V gene has CDR1 SGHRS and CDR2 YFSETQ. V lost 4 bases, J lost 4 bases, and 17 bases lay in between. This CDR3 has 16 amino acids. CDR3 DNA: TGCGCCAGCAGCGCCTTGTTGAGGGACCTTAATGAAAAACTGTTTTTT. Encoded protein: CASSALLRDLNEKLFF.

The V call is TRBV4-1, the J call TRBJ2-3; 7 bases are shared with TRBD1. Trimming removed 4 bases from V and 3 bases from J; junction bases left unmatched: 4. Germline loops: CDR1 MGHRA, CDR2 YSYEKL. This CDR3 has 14 amino acids. This CDR3 is CASSRTGGTDTQYF. CDR3 bases: TGCGCCAGCAGCCGGACAGGCGGGACAGATACGCAGTATTTT.

The chain employs TRBV10-2 and TRBJ1-4; D perhaps matches TRBD1 (5 bases). In germline, CDR1 is WSHSY, CDR2 SAAADI. CDR3 length: 20 amino acids. The germline V and J ends were trimmed by 4 bases and 7 bases, with 31 bases remaining between them. CDR3 sequence: CASSARRVGVQATIGEKLFF. The CDR3 DNA reads TGCGCCAGCAGTGCCAGACGGGTGGGGGTGCAGGCAACAATCGGTGAAAAACTGTTTTTT.

By frequency in the sample, this clone is medium-sized. The gene calls are TRBV6-6 and TRBJ1-5, with 9 bases that match TRBD1. V lost 8 bases to trimming and J lost 7 bases; unmatched junction nucleotides: 9. Germline CDR1 and CDR2: MNHNY and SVGAGI (reference sequence). This CDR3 has 14 amino acids. CDR3 coding DNA: TGTGCCAGCGGGACAACAGGGGGCGCACAGCCCCAGCATTTT. It encodes CASGTTGGAQPQHF.

The J gene is TRBJ2-5, the V gene TRBV27; maybe TRBD1 (5 bases). Germline CDR1 MNHEY, CDR2 SMNVEV (reference sequence). The CDR3 covers 14 residues. V dropped 5 bases and J dropped 4 bases, with 14 bases sitting between them. The CDR3 DNA sequence: TGTGCCAGCAGTCCCCGGACAATCTCAGAGACCCAGTACTTC. Translation: CASSPRTISETQYF.

The rearrangement uses TRBV5-1 and TRBJ2-1, with TRBD2 matching 15 bases. This CDR3 spans 15 amino acids. Germline V gives CDR1 SGHRS, CDR2 YFSETQ. V shed 8 bases, J shed 8 bases, and the junction held 8 bases outside the gene matches. CDR3 sequence: CASNAGLAGGHEQFF. As DNA, the CDR3 is TGCGCCAGTAATGCGGGACTAGCGGGAGGTCATGAGCAGTTCTTC.

V gene TRBV6-1 combines with J gene TRBJ2-7; D gene uncertain. The CDR3 is made up of 13 amino acids. V was shortened by 6 bases and J by 3 bases, with 12 bases between the two germline ends. Germline V CDR1 and CDR2: MNHNS, SASEGT. Written as DNA, the CDR3 is TGTGCCAGCAGCCAGGTAAATAACTACGAGCAGTACGTC. Translated, it gives CASSQVNNYEQYV.

This clone appeared a single time. The CDR3 loop reads CASSDAGYGYTF. The CDR3 nucleotides are TGTGCCAGCAGCGACGCGGGCTATGGCTACACCTTC. The rearrangement joins TRBV28 to TRBJ1-2; D gene ambiguous. The CDR3 runs to 12 residues. V lost 6 bases, J lost 4 bases, and 9 bases lay in between. CDR1 and CDR2 (germline): MDHEN, SYDVKM.

J is TRBJ1-2 and V is TRBV28; D is unresolved. CDR3 size: 14 residues. The germline V gene encodes CDR1 MDHEN and CDR2 SYDVKM. V lost 3 bases and J 0 bases, leaving 8 bases between the germline ends. The CDR3 sequence is CASSFPIANYGYTF. The CDR3 nucleotides read TGTGCCAGCAGTTTCCCCATAGCTAACTATGGCTACACCTTC.